Listed below are T cell receptor beta chains from one sample, sequenced in a study of T cell repertoires in cytomegalovirus infection. TCRdb re-called the reads through MiXCR, storing one row per CDR3 protein. In the table there are fewer than 1,000,000 distinct CDR3 sequences, roughly 30% of which are singletons. No antigen has been identified for these receptors. The sample here was cultured CD8+ T cells from PBMCs, taken from culture after CMV antigen stimulation. These receptors all stem from a human donor in good health (CMV status not recorded). Some clones in this sample may be carry-over from other donors' samples. Each CDR3 is given with its conserved first and last residue. D genes are given only for firm matches. Not every row has a clone size; where given, it reads once, few, many or a size class.

-	TRBV6-5	TRBJ2-7	once	CASTNLDSYEQYF	TGTGCCAGCACCAACCTGGATTCCTACGAGCAGTACTTC
-	TRBV7-9	TRBJ1-2	-	CASSLEYSHGYTF	TGTGCCAGCAGCTTAGAGTATAGCCATGGCTACACCTTC
TRBD2	TRBV19	TRBJ2-1	once	CASSITWGLAGPHEQFF	TGTGCCAGTAGTATAACTTGGGGACTAGCGGGGCCCCATGAGCAGTTCTTC
-	TRBV6-5	TRBJ2-3	many	CASSYSRGTDTQYF	TGTGCCAGCAGTTACTCACGGGGGACAGATACGCAGTATTTT
-	TRBV5-1	TRBJ2-2	-	CASSPDPGLNTGELFF	TGCGCCAGCAGCCCGGACCCTGGGCTTAACACCGGGGAGCTGTTTTTT
-	TRBV28	TRBJ1-6	many	CASSLAGGYNSPLHF	TGTGCCAGCAGTTTAGCGGGCGGGTACAATTCACCCCTCCACTTT
-	TRBV4-2	TRBJ2-5	few	CASSQDGGAQETQYF	TGTGCCAGCAGCCAAGATGGGGGTGCCCAAGAGACCCAGTACTTC
-	TRBV6-6	TRBJ1-5	few	CASRHSRVNQPQHF	TGTGCCAGCAGGCACAGTAGGGTAAATCAGCCCCAGCATTTT
-	TRBV6-5	TRBJ2-1	-	CASSYAGRGLYEQFF	TGTGCCAGCAGTTACGCCGGCAGGGGTCTGTATGAGCAGTTCTTC
-	TRBV7-9	TRBJ2-5	-	CASSFTWETQYF	TGTGCCAGCAGCTTCACCTGGGAGACCCAGTACTTC
-	TRBV5-4	TRBJ1-2	-	CASSPAPLSNYGYTF	TGTGCCAGCAGCCCGGCACCCCTCTCCAACTATGGCTACACCTTC
-	TRBV7-2	TRBJ2-1	few	CASRRGQLNNEQFF	TGTGCCAGCAGGCGGGGACAGCTAAACAATGAGCAGTTCTTC
-	TRBV20-1	TRBJ2-1	few	CSARQELYNEQFF	TGCAGTGCTAGACAGGAACTGTACAATGAGCAGTTCTTC
-	TRBV9	TRBJ2-1	-	CASSVVLGVGNEQFF	TGTGCCAGCAGCGTCGTTCTGGGGGTCGGCAATGAGCAGTTCTTC
-	TRBV7-2	TRBJ2-7	many	CASSLVQAGVFYEQYF	TGTGCCAGCAGCTTAGTACAAGCAGGGGTCTTTTACGAGCAGTACTTC
-	TRBV7-8	TRBJ2-1	-	CASSTFTRQSRYNEQFF	TGTGCCAGCAGCACATTCACCCGTCAGTCCAGGTACAATGAGCAGTTCTTC
-	TRBV29-1	TRBJ1-1	-	CSVESGGNTEAFF	TGCAGCGTTGAAAGCGGGGGGAACACTGAAGCTTTCTTT
TRBD1	TRBV4-1	TRBJ1-1	few	CASSHVTGVRMNTEAFF	TGCGCCAGCAGCCACGTAACAGGGGTCCGCATGAACACTGAAGCTTTCTTT
-	TRBV27	TRBJ2-2	-	CASTFGDHGELFF	TGTGCCAGCACCTTCGGGGATCACGGGGAGCTGTTTTTT
TRBD1	TRBV27	TRBJ1-1	many	CASSRGQAHTEAFF	TGTGCCAGCAGCCGCGGACAGGCCCACACTGAAGCTTTCTTT
-	TRBV27	TRBJ1-1	-	CASSPTTVTNTEAFF	TGTGCCAGCAGTCCGACCACAGTCACCAACACTGAAGCTTTCTTT
-	TRBV15	TRBJ1-5	few	CATSRGRGSNQPQHF	TGTGCCACCAGCAGGGGCCGGGGAAGCAATCAGCCCCAGCATTTT